Reported below is one T cell receptor beta chain. The source of the sample is a study of cytomegalovirus exposure and HLA in healthy donors. 60 Vbeta and 13 Jbeta primers were used in PCR. Sequencing used immunoSEQ multiplex PCR; TCRdb keeps in-frame clones, though not all of them. Among roughly 100,000 clones listed, roughly 80% were seen once. With V trimmed by 4 bases and J by 0 bases, 2 bases remained unmatched. Looked up from germline, CDR1 is LNHDA and CDR2 is SQIVND (reference sequence). This CDR3 is built from 15 residues. This clonotype was sampled from a woman in her thirties or forties in good health and CMV-seronegative. V and J are TRBV19 and TRBJ1-1; 10 nucleotides match TRBD1. Sequencing was performed on PBMCs. The CDR3 loop is CASSTTGGMNTEAFF. In nucleotides, the CDR3 is TGTGCCAGTAGTACGACAGGGGGCATGAACACTGAAGCTTTCTTT.